The 32 T cell receptor beta chains presented below share a single source sample, sequenced in a study of CD8+CD57+ T cells in acquired aplastic anemia. For CDR3 and TCR beta VDJ profiling, genomic DNA was the template used. Via MiXCR, TCRdb re-called the reads, giving one row per CDR3 protein. The table records 150,000 to 200,000 distinct CDR3 sequences, approximately 49% of them present only once. Sequenced input: sorted CD4+, CD8+, or CD8+CD57+ T cells (not recorded which) from PBMCs. Source of these receptors: a human donor in good health.

The V call is TRBV18, the J call TRBJ1-4; D unresolved. The CDR3 sequence is 15 residues long. The V gene's germline CDR1 is KGHSH and CDR2 LQKENI. Trimming took 4 bases from V and 3 from J, leaving 12 bases between them. The CDR3 spells CASSLREGANEKLFF. As DNA, the CDR3 is TGTGCCAGCTCACTACGGGAGGGTGCTAATGAAAAACTGTTTTTT.

In this sample, this clonotype turned up a few times. V and J are TRBV24-1 and TRBJ1-1; D gene uncertain. In germline, CDR1 is KGHDR, CDR2 SFDVKD. V was clipped by 7 bases and J by 1 base, with 12 bases between them. The CDR3 runs 14 residues. CDR3 bases: TGTGCCACCAGATCCTCTCTGGGGAACACTGAAGCTTTCTTT. It translates to CATRSSLGNTEAFF.

V is TRBV19 and J is TRBJ2-1; the D gene is possibly TRBD1 (5 bases). From germline, CDR1 is LNHDA and CDR2 SQIVND (reference sequence). The length of the CDR3 is 15 residues. Trimming stripped 6 bases from V and 1 base from J, with 13 bases between. CDR3 region: CASRLGVGSYNEQFF. The CDR3 DNA follows: TGTGCCAGTAGATTAGGGGTTGGGTCCTACAATGAGCAGTTCTTC.

The gene calls are TRBV30 and TRBJ2-6; either TRBD1 or TRBD2 may fit D (5 bases each). Trimming shortened V by 1 base and J by 0 bases, and 13 bases separated the two germline ends. Germline lookup yields CDR1 GTSNPN and CDR2 SVGIG (reference sequence). The CDR3 totals 17 residues. CDR3 coding DNA: TGTGCCTGGAGTGCCTGGACACTAGACTCTGGGGCCAACGTCCTGACTTTC. This encodes CAWSAWTLDSGANVLTF.

This clonotype was observed a handful of times. The chain couples TRBV10-3 to TRBJ1-1; 9 bases map to TRBD1. Unmatched junction bases numbered 4, after V lost 7 bases and J lost 1 base. This CDR3 has 14 residues. The germline V gene has CDR1 ENHRY and CDR2 SYGVKD. CDR3 residues: CAIMTGGPNTEAFF. CDR3 sequence (DNA): TGTGCCATCATGACAGGGGGACCGAACACTGAAGCTTTCTTT.

DNA of the CDR3: TGTGCCAGCAGACACAGGGGAGGCGAGCAGTACTTC. Its protein is CASRHRGGEQYF. The J gene is TRBJ2-5, the V gene TRBV11-3, with D perhaps TRBD1 (7 bases). The closer fit of TRBJ2-7 to the DNA end suggests the J call may be wrong. Germline V gene lookup returns CDR1 SGHNT and CDR2 YENEEA. The CDR3 totals 12 residues.

This clonotype was counted only a few times. The chain is built from TRBV7-2 and TRBJ1-2; weak D call: TRBD1 (5 bases). Germline V CDR1 and CDR2: SGHTA, FQGNSA. CDR3 length equals 11 residues. V was cut by 5 bases and J by 7 bases, with 8 bases left in between. The CDR3 bases are TGTGCCAGCAGCCAGGACACTGGCTACACCTTC. Translating it yields CASSQDTGYTF.

This clonotype occurred many times. V and J are TRBV30 and TRBJ2-7; tentative D call: TRBD2 (6 bases). There are 14 residues in the CDR3. The V and J ends lost 4 bases and 6 bases respectively, with 19 bases between them. Looked up from germline, CDR1 is GTSNPN and CDR2 is SVGIG (reference sequence). This CDR3 is CAWTPGGSNSEQYF. Here the CDR3 DNA reads TGTGCCTGGACCCCCGGAGGGAGCAACAGCGAGCAGTACTTC. Based on the CDR3 plus reference TRBV30 and TRBJ2-7, the full variable domain is SQTIHQWPATLVQPVGSPLSLECTVEGTSNPNLYWYRQAAGRGLQLLFYSVGIGQISSEVPQNLSASRPQDRQFILSSKKLLLSDSGFYLCAWTPGGSNSEQYFGPGTRLTVT.

This chain links TRBV3-1 with TRBJ2-2, with TRBD2 matching over 11 bases. Germline CDR1 is LGHDT and CDR2 is YNNKEL (reference sequence). The CDR3 length is 17 residues. The J segment lost 4 bases and the V segment lost 4 bases, leaving 8 bases of the junction unmatched. In DNA form, the CDR3 reads TGTGCCAGCAGCCTCCTCGGAGGGACTAGCGGCACCGGGGAGCTGTTTTTT. As protein: CASSLLGGTSGTGELFF.

This clonotype was observed a few times. V is TRBV2 and J is TRBJ2-5; 10 bases are shared with TRBD1. J lost 4 bases, V lost 8 bases, and 7 bases had no gene match. The CDR3 is 14 residues long. Germline V gene sequence: CDR1 SNHLY, CDR2 FYNNEI. The CDR3: CASSPRTGGETQYF. The CDR3 region has the DNA TGTGCCAGCTCACCTCGGACAGGGGGAGAGACCCAGTACTTC.

The rearrangement joins TRBV19 to TRBJ1-2; 9 nucleotides agree with TRBD1. The germline V gene has CDR1 LNHDA and CDR2 SQIVND (reference sequence). CDR3 length equals 14 residues. With V trimmed by 9 bases and J by 8 bases, 13 bases remained unmatched. CDR3 region: CASSPQQGATGYTF. CDR3 DNA sequence: TGTGCCAGCAGCCCACAACAGGGGGCGACGGGCTACACCTTC.

This clonotype was seen only a few times. The V call is TRBV5-1, the J call TRBJ2-2; 14 bases agree with TRBD2. The germline V gene has CDR1 SGHRS and CDR2 YFSETQ. This CDR3 is built from 18 residues. Trimming removed 4 bases from V and 1 base from J; junction bases left unmatched: 6. The CDR3 bases are TGCGCCAGCAGCACCGGACTAGCGGGAGGAAAGAACACCGGGGAGCTGTTTTTT. Translated: CASSTGLAGGKNTGELFF.

In its sample, this clonotype was seen many times. V gene TRBV12-3 or TRBV12-4 combines with J gene TRBJ2-3, with TRBD2 matching 8 bases. After removal of 6 bases from V and 4 bases from J, the junction contained 12 bases not matched to a gene. The CDR3 has 16 residues. The CDR3 nucleotides read TGTGCCAGCAGGACCTCCGGGACTAGAGCGGCAGATACGCAGTATTTT. It translates to CASRTSGTRAADTQYF.

The rearrangement links TRBV12-5 to TRBJ2-2, with no clear D. The CDR3 sequence is 13 residues long. Between the trimmed V and J ends, which lost 3 bases and 7 bases, there was a span of 9 bases. Germline-derived CDR1 and CDR2 are LGHNT and FRNRAP. The CDR3 region is CASGLSRIGELFF. In nucleotides, the CDR3 is TGTGCTAGTGGTTTATCTCGAATCGGGGAGCTGTTTTTT.

The table lists this clonotype with many counts. This chain connects TRBV4-3 to TRBJ1-5, with D tentatively TRBD1 (5 bases). Germline CDR1 reads LGHNA; CDR2 reads YSLEER. Trimming left V 0 bases short and J 5 bases short, with 11 bases between. The CDR3 is 15 residues long. In DNA form, the CDR3 reads TGCGCCAGCAGCCAAGATAGTTGGGGGTATCAGCCCCAGCATTTT. It encodes CASSQDSWGYQPQHF.

This clonotype appeared a single time. The V gene is TRBV7-8, the J gene TRBJ2-7; D unclear. Germline CDR1 reads SGHVS; CDR2 reads FQNEAQ. V gave up 6 bases and J gave up 4 bases, with 13 bases separating them. This CDR3 has 13 residues. DNA of the CDR3: TGTGCCAGCAGTGATTTGGGGATTTACGAGCAGTACTTC. Translated, it gives CASSDLGIYEQYF.

V and J are TRBV7-9 and TRBJ2-1; D ambiguous. This CDR3 contains 13 residues. V gave up 1 base and J gave up 6 bases, with 7 bases separating them. Germline loops: CDR1 SEHNR, CDR2 FQNEAQ (reference sequence). The CDR3 is CASSLDSTNEQFF. The DNA for the CDR3 is TGTGCCAGCAGCTTAGACAGTACCAATGAGCAGTTCTTC.

This clonotype was observed many times. The chain uses TRBV7-9 and TRBJ2-7; D is possibly TRBD2 (5 bases). With 5 bases removed from V and 2 bases from J, the gap between germline ends came to 13 bases. CDR1 is SEHNR, CDR2 FQNEAQ, per germline (reference sequence). The CDR3 runs 14 residues. CDR3 in amino acids: CASSQTGGAYEQYF. The DNA for the CDR3 is TGTGCCAGCAGCCAAACCGGAGGAGCCTACGAGCAGTACTTC.

This chain uses TRBV12-3 or TRBV12-4 with TRBJ2-7; D is ambiguous. This CDR3 has 13 residues. V lost 2 bases to trimming and J lost 3 bases, with 8 bases between them. CDR3 in DNA: TGTGCCAGCAGTTTAAGGCGTAACTACGAGCAGTACTTC. This encodes CASSLRRNYEQYF.

This clonotype was detected many times. The chain carries TRBV19 and TRBJ1-1; no reliable D call. V shed 5 bases and J shed 5 bases, with 15 bases lying between them. Germline V gene lookup returns CDR1 LNHDA and CDR2 SQIVND (reference sequence). The CDR3 has 14 residues. CDR3 region: CASSLRGSRTEAFF. The CDR3 region has the DNA TGTGCCAGTAGTTTACGGGGTTCGAGGACTGAAGCTTTCTTT. Full variable domain (missing parts from reference TRBV19 and TRBJ1-1): DGGITQSPKYLFRKEGQNVTLSCEQNLNHDAMYWYRQDPGQGLRLIYYSQIVNDFQKGDIAEGYSVSREKKESFPLTVTSAQKNPTAFYLCASSLRGSRTEAFFGQGTRLTVV.

V usage is TRBV10-3 and J usage is TRBJ2-2, with D tentatively TRBD1 or TRBD2 (5 bases each). Trimming took off 11 bases at V and 1 base at J, with 11 bases between the two ends. The germline gives CDR1 ENHRY, CDR2 SYGVKD. The CDR3 has 13 residues. CDR3 nucleotide sequence: TGTGCCGTGACGGGGCTGAACACCGGGGAGCTGTTTTTT. This gives the protein CAVTGLNTGELFF.

The V gene is TRBV29-1, the J gene TRBJ2-3; TRBD1 is a possible D gene (6 bases). The CDR3 spans 15 residues. V gave up 3 bases and J gave up 1 base, with 14 bases separating them. Germline V gene lookup returns CDR1 SQVTM and CDR2 ANQGSEA. The DNA for the CDR3 is TGCAGCGTTGATCCACACAGGGTTGGCACAGATACGCAGTATTTT. Amino acids: CSVDPHRVGTDTQYF.

The chain couples TRBV9 to TRBJ2-3, with 14 positions matching TRBD2. The CDR3 is 16 residues long. Germline V gives CDR1 SGDLS, CDR2 YYNGEE. V was pared by 3 bases and J by 4 bases, with 4 bases of the junction left unmatched. The CDR3 is CASSAPTSGRADTQYF. CDR3 sequence (DNA): TGTGCCAGCAGCGCACCGACTAGCGGGAGGGCAGATACGCAGTATTTT.

This chain connects TRBV15 to TRBJ1-5; D is uncertain. The CDR3 sequence is 15 residues long. Germline CDR1 is LNHNV and CDR2 is YYDKDF (reference sequence). V lost 1 base, J lost 14 bases, and 21 bases lay in between. The DNA for the CDR3 is TGTGCCACCAGCAGAGTTGGAGGTAGCGGGAGGGTTGAGCATTTT. Protein sequence: CATSRVGGSGRVEHF. Supplemented by reference TRBV15 and TRBJ1-5, the full variable domain reads DAMVIQNPRYQVTQFGKPVTLSCSQTLNHNVMYWYQQKSSQAPKLLFHYYDKDFNNEADTPDNFQSRRPNTSFCFLDIRSPGLGDTAMYLCATSRVGGSGRVEHFGDGTRLSIL.

This clonotype has a count of ten or more. This chain uses TRBV19 with TRBJ2-6; 10 positions match TRBD1. Unmatched junction bases numbered 3, after V lost 1 base and J lost 3 bases. This CDR3 contains 17 residues. Germline CDR1 LNHDA, CDR2 SQIVND (reference sequence). The CDR3 DNA reads TGTGCCAGTAGTATAGGACAGGGGGCACTTGGGGCCAACGTCCTGACTTTC. As protein: CASSIGQGALGANVLTF.

A few counts support this clonotype. The chain combines TRBV6-2 or TRBV6-3 with TRBJ2-2, with a weak D call TRBD2 (6 bases). The CDR3 runs 16 residues. CDR1 and CDR2 (germline): MNHEY, SVGEGT. Trimming cost V 2 bases and J 5 bases, with 15 bases left between them. This chain's CDR3 is CASSYTSWVSTGELFF. The CDR3 DNA sequence: TGTGCCAGCAGTTACACTAGCTGGGTCAGTACCGGGGAGCTGTTTTTT.

In this sample, this clonotype turned up many times. A read error may explain this, as a much larger clone is one base away. The rearrangement joins TRBV2 to TRBJ1-3; a possible D gene is TRBD1 (6 bases). CDR3 length: 14 amino acids. The germline CDR1 and CDR2 sequences are SNHLY and FYNNEI. Here the CDR3 reads CASIGDISGNIIYF. The CDR3 DNA is TGTGCCAGCATCGGGGACATCTCTGGAAACATCATATATTTT.

A word on this clonotype: A clone one base away is much larger, so this may be a read error. The chain employs TRBV10-3 and TRBJ1-2; D is possibly TRBD1 (5 bases). Germline assignment: CDR1 ENHRY and CDR2 SYGVKD. There are 12 residues in the CDR3. The CDR3 DNA is TGTGCCAGCAGTGGGCAGGGATATGGCCACACCTTC. It is translated as CASSGQGYGHTF.

This clonotype was observed at least ten times. The chain recombines TRBV19 with TRBJ2-3; D gene uncertain. The CDR3 covers 15 residues. Deletions cut 5 bases from V and 4 bases from J, with 16 bases between. The germline CDR1 and CDR2 sequences are LNHDA and SQIVND (reference sequence). The CDR3 spells CASSARTRRSDTQYF. The CDR3 DNA sequence: TGTGCCAGTAGTGCTCGAACGCGAAGGTCAGATACGCAGTATTTT.

The chain combines TRBV2 with TRBJ2-4; perhaps TRBD1 as D (6 bases). Germline lookup yields CDR1 SNHLY and CDR2 FYNNEI. V was pared by 4 bases and J by 0 bases, with 7 bases between. The CDR3 has 14 amino acids. The CDR3 DNA sequence: TGTGCCAGCAGTGGACAGGAAGCCAAAAACATTCAGTACTTC. Amino acid sequence: CASSGQEAKNIQYF.

The table lists this clonotype with many counts. This rearrangement joins TRBV7-8 to TRBJ1-1; possible D gene TRBD1, 5 bases. The germline V gene has CDR1 SGHVS and CDR2 FQNEAQ. The CDR3 is made up of 16 amino acids. The V end was cut by 2 bases, the J end by 5 bases, with 18 bases between. CDR3 sequence reads: CASSLWRVGGRTEAFF. In DNA form, the CDR3 reads TGTGCCAGCAGCTTATGGAGGGTGGGGGGTCGGACTGAAGCTTTCTTT. Combining the CDR3 with reference TRBV7-8 and TRBJ1-1 gives the whole variable domain GAGVSQSPRYKVAKRGQDVALRCDPISGHVSLFWYQQALGQGPEFLTYFQNEAQLDKSGLPSDRFFAERPEGSVSTLKIQRTQQEDSAVYLCASSLWRVGGRTEAFFGQGTRLTVV.

The chain recombines TRBV20-1 with TRBJ2-5, with 13 bases lining up with TRBD2. The CDR3 extends over 16 amino acids. The junction had 11 bases not matched to a gene; V was cut back by 5 bases and J by 5 bases. CDR1 is DFQATT and CDR2 is SNEGSKA in the germline V gene (reference sequence). CDR3 DNA sequence: TGCAGTGCTCTACCTGGACTAGCGGGGGCCCAGGAGACCCAGTACTTC. Encoded protein: CSALPGLAGAQETQYF.